The clone carrying this TCR beta chain was counted a few times. The antigen is not known. The data stem from a study of identical twins. Study results and limitations: The analysis was cross-sectional rather than longitudinal within donors. Zero-insertion analyses could be partly confounded by invariant MAIT and iNKT cells.

Template switching added a universal primer binding site, and final cDNA carried unique molecular identifiers. TCRdb processed the 5' RACE reads anew with MiXCR; each CDR3 protein has one entry. The repertoire consists of 230,000 or so distinct CDR3 sequences, with about 8.9% occurring once and the leading ten covering approximately 3%. Per the germline V gene, CDR1 is MNHEY and CDR2 is SMNVEV (reference sequence). Germline trimming cut 6 bases from V and 4 bases from J; bases unmatched to any gene: 3. CDR3 size: 13 residues. The sample was also linked to a second study, of yellow fever vaccine responses in identical twins.

Sequenced: CD8+ T cells sorted from blood. This clonotype originated in a woman between 18 and 29 years old in good health. The chain recombines TRBV27 with TRBJ2-7; 10 bases match TRBD1. CDR3 amino acids: CASRGQGIYEQYF. Here the CDR3 DNA reads TGTGCCAGCAGGGGACAGGGGATATACGAGCAGTACTTC.